At least ten counts were recorded for the clone carrying this T cell receptor (beta chain). Germline V gene data show CDR1 as MDHEN and CDR2 as SYDVKM. The CDR3 extends over 14 amino acids. V lost 2 bases and J lost 6, with 14 bases in between. The time point: newly diagnosed GD, antithyroid drugs for less than 3 months. The TCR library was made from RNA that had been extracted from PBMCs in TRIzol. Peripheral blood, around 9 milliliters of it, was drawn into EDTA tubes. The entry originates in a study of regulatory T cells in long-lasting Graves disease. Researchers made TCR beta libraries by using iRepertoire HTBI primers and running Arm-PCR on CDR3 regions. TCRdb reanalysed the multiplex PCR reads using MiXCR and keeps one entry per CDR3 protein. The sample has roughly 400,000 distinct CDR3 sequences; over 12% are singletons. Separately, the same data were catalogued under a study of T cells in Graves' hyperthyroidism and ophthalmopathy. That work adds: Most clonotypes expanded in thyroid above 0.001 were likewise present in blood.

The chain has TRBV28 and TRBJ2-7; tentatively, D is TRBD1 (6 bases). This specimen consisted of peripheral blood mononuclear cells (PBMCs), obtained at new diagnosis, from a patient treated with antithyroid drugs. The sequence was obtained from a woman between 40 and 55 years old with Graves disease. CDR3 nucleotides: TGTGCCAGCAGTTTAAGCCACAGGGCCGCCGAGCAGTACTTC. Translating it yields CASSLSHRAAEQYF. Complete variable domain (other parts from reference TRBV28 and TRBJ2-7): DVKVTQSSRYLVKRTGEKVFLECVQDMDHENMFWYRQDPGLGLRLIYFSYDVKMKEKGDIPEGYSVSREKKERFSLILESASTNQTSMYLCASSLSHRAAEQYFGPGTRLTVT.